These 21 T cell receptor beta chains share one sample of origin, sequenced in a study of blood T cell repertoires in COVID-19. The assay was immunoSEQ multiplex PCR, and TCRdb's table has in-frame clones only and misses some. Among fewer than 150,000 clones listed, around nine tenths were seen once. Sequenced material: peripheral blood. Source of these receptors: a woman in her thirties or forties with acute or convalescent COVID-19.

The chain employs TRBV6-2 or TRBV6-3 and TRBJ2-2, with 10 nucleotides matching TRBD2. Germline lookup yields CDR1 MNHEY and CDR2 SVGEGT. The trim removed 2 bases at V and 10 bases at J, leaving 10 bases unmatched. The CDR3 contains 16 residues. The CDR3 reads CASSYMASGRGEELFF. The CDR3 region has the DNA TGTGCCAGCAGTTACATGGCTAGCGGGAGAGGGGAGGAGCTGTTTTTT.

This chain uses TRBV4-3 with TRBJ2-2, with TRBD2 matching 8 bases. This CDR3 comprises 16 residues. J lost 6 bases, V lost 5 bases, and 11 bases had no gene match. The germline V gene encodes CDR1 LGHNA and CDR2 YSLEER. This chain's CDR3 is CASSSKRGGQSGELFF. For the CDR3, the DNA is TGCGCCAGCAGCTCTAAACGGGGGGGCCAGTCCGGGGAGCTGTTTTTT.

This rearrangement joins TRBV5-4 to TRBJ1-3, with a tentative D call TRBD1 (5 bases). V was clipped by 4 bases and J by 4 bases, with 15 bases between them. In germline, CDR1 is SGHNT, CDR2 YYREEE (reference sequence). The CDR3 totals 15 residues. The chain's CDR3 is CASSPGGGSGNTIYF. Here the CDR3 DNA reads TGTGCCAGCAGCCCCGGCGGGGGGAGCGGAAACACCATATATTTT.

This clone was recorded a few times. DNA for the CDR3: TGCGCCAGCAGATGCCCCGCGTTTGGCGAGCAGTACTTC. As protein: CASRCPAFGEQYF. This chain uses TRBV4-3 with TRBJ2-7; D is unresolved. The V end lost 6 bases, the J end lost 6 bases, and 15 bases lay between the germline ends. Germline V lookup: CDR1 LGHNA, CDR2 YSLEER. The CDR3 is 13 residues long.

The chain joins TRBV11-2 to TRBJ2-7, with D maybe TRBD1 (6 bases). This CDR3 comprises 16 residues. V was pared by 0 bases and J by 6 bases, with 18 bases between. Germline CDR1 reads SGHAT; CDR2 reads FQNNGV. The CDR3 loop is CASSLDLADSRVEQYF. The CDR3 DNA reads as TGTGCCAGCAGCTTAGATTTGGCGGACAGCCGTGTCGAGCAGTACTTC.

The chain couples TRBV24-1 to TRBJ2-4, with D perhaps matching TRBD2 (6 bases). The V end was cut by 5 bases, the J end by 4 bases, with 11 bases between. The CDR3 loop spans 14 amino acids. From germline, CDR1 is KGHDR and CDR2 SFDVKD. The CDR3 sequence: CATSAHGGKNIQYF. CDR3 in DNA: TGTGCCACCAGTGCCCACGGGGGTAAAAACATTCAGTACTTC.

This chain joins TRBV6-6 and TRBJ2-1, with TRBD2 matching over 8 bases. The CDR3 extends over 15 amino acids. CDR1 is MNHNY, CDR2 SVGAGI, per germline (reference sequence). Trimming took 9 bases from V and 0 from J; bases not matched to a gene: 7. This CDR3 is CASSGGASSYNEQFF. The CDR3 nucleotides read TGTGCCAGTTCGGGGGGGGCGAGCTCCTACAATGAGCAGTTCTTC.

The chain is built from TRBV15 and TRBJ2-1; maybe TRBD2 (6 bases). CDR3 length: 16 residues. The V end lost 0 bases, the J end lost 0 bases, and 9 bases lay between the germline ends. The V gene's germline CDR1 is LNHNV and CDR2 YYDKDF (reference sequence). Here the CDR3 DNA reads TGTGCCACCAGCAGAGACAGGACTACCTCCTACAATGAGCAGTTCTTC. It yields the protein CATSRDRTTSYNEQFF.

This clone appeared a single time. The V and J genes are TRBV7-9 and TRBJ2-2, with 7 bases matching TRBD2. Germline V gene data show CDR1 as SEHNR and CDR2 as FQNEAQ (reference sequence). The CDR3 covers 14 residues. V shed 1 base and J 7 bases; nucleotides not matched to a gene: 3. The CDR3 region has the DNA TGTGCCAGCAGCTTAGGGCGGGAGCACGGGGAGCTGTTTTTT. Translation gives CASSLGREHGELFF.

The chain joins TRBV5-1 to TRBJ1-2; 7 positions agree with TRBD1. Germline V gives CDR1 SGHRS, CDR2 YFSETQ. The V gene end was trimmed by 4 bases and the J gene end by 4 bases; junction bases not matched to a gene: 7. CDR3 length: 14 residues. DNA for the CDR3: TGCGCCAGCAGCCCAACAGGGGACCGCTATGGCTACACCTTC. As protein: CASSPTGDRYGYTF.

The CDR3 bases are TGTGCCAGCTCACCTACAGGCTCTGGAAACACCATATATTTT. Encoded protein: CASSPTGSGNTIYF. The V gene is TRBV18, the J gene TRBJ1-3, with D maybe TRBD1 (5 bases). Germline V lookup: CDR1 KGHSH, CDR2 LQKENI. V dropped 3 bases and J dropped 0 bases, with 6 bases sitting between them. This CDR3 region has 14 residues.

The rearrangement links TRBV4-3 to TRBJ2-5; D ambiguous. Germline V gives CDR1 LGHNA, CDR2 YSLEER. V was trimmed by 3 bases and J by 5 bases, leaving 13 bases between them. The CDR3 spans 14 residues. CDR3 loop: CASSQRYLWETQYF. CDR3 nucleotides: TGCGCCAGCAGCCAGCGATACCTGTGGGAGACCCAGTACTTC.

The chain joins TRBV28 to TRBJ2-7; 7 bases map to TRBD1. J lost 0 bases, V lost 7 bases, and 9 bases had no gene match. The CDR3 length is 15 residues. Per the germline V gene, CDR1 is MDHEN and CDR2 is SYDVKM. CDR3 protein: CASNPIGTASYEQYF. The CDR3, as DNA: TGTGCCAGCAATCCCATCGGGACAGCCTCCTACGAGCAGTACTTC.

The DNA of the CDR3 is TGTGCCACCCGACAGAACAATCAGCCCCAGCATTTT. Protein product: CATRQNNQPQHF. The chain is built from TRBV27 and TRBJ1-5, with TRBD1 as a possible D gene (5 bases). This CDR3 is 12 amino acids long. Germline-derived CDR1 and CDR2 are MNHEY and SMNVEV (reference sequence). Trimming took off 10 bases at V and 3 bases at J, with 10 bases between the two ends.

This sequence joins TRBV24-1 and TRBJ2-1; possible D gene TRBD2, 5 bases. Between the trimmed V and J ends, which lost 10 bases and 0 bases, there was a span of 9 bases. CDR1 and CDR2 (germline): KGHDR, SFDVKD. The length of the CDR3 is 13 residues. The CDR3 coding sequence is TGTGCCACGCGACGGGACTCCTACAATGAGCAGTTCTTC. Its protein is CATRRDSYNEQFF.

This clone occurred once. This sequence joins TRBV3-1 (or the pseudogene TRBV3-2) and TRBJ1-1; TRBD1 might be the D (6 bases). The germline gives CDR1 LGHDT, CDR2 YNNKEL (reference sequence). CDR3 length equals 16 residues. V gave up 0 bases and J gave up 2 bases, with 13 bases separating them. The CDR3 region is CASSQDLGGYNTEAFF. The DNA of the CDR3 is TGTGCCAGCAGCCAAGACCTTGGGGGCTACAACACTGAAGCTTTCTTT.

The chain employs TRBV10-3 and TRBJ1-4, with D unresolved. Per germline, CDR1 ENHRY and CDR2 SYGVKD. This CDR3 has 14 residues. V gave up 10 bases and J gave up 5 bases, with 17 bases separating them. The CDR3 DNA reads TGTGCCAGCCGGGGTTCGAGTCCAAATGAAAAACTGTTTTTT. It encodes CASRGSSPNEKLFF.

This chain links TRBV6-1 with TRBJ1-3; tentatively, D is TRBD1 (5 bases). The length of the CDR3 is 14 residues. CDR1 and CDR2 (germline): MNHNS, SASEGT. Trimming stripped 1 base from V and 6 bases from J, with 10 bases between. CDR3 nucleotides: TGTGCCAGCAGTGAAGGTGGGGGGACAAACACCATATATTTT. As protein: CASSEGGGTNTIYF.

This sequence joins TRBV6-5 and TRBJ2-7, with D perhaps TRBD2 (5 bases). Between the trimmed V and J ends, which lost 3 bases and 6 bases, there was a span of 12 bases. From germline, CDR1 is MNHEY and CDR2 SVGAGI. The CDR3 length is 13 residues. The CDR3 is CASSYGSGLEQYF. The CDR3 DNA reads as TGTGCCAGCAGTTATGGGAGTGGGCTCGAGCAGTACTTC.

This clone has a single count. This rearrangement joins TRBV18 to TRBJ1-1; 7 bases fit TRBD1. V shed 4 bases and J 8 bases; nucleotides not matched to a gene: 7. CDR1 and CDR2 (germline): KGHSH, LQKENI. CDR3 length equals 13 residues. CDR3 in amino acids: CASSLAMDREAFF. Written as DNA, the CDR3 is TGTGCCAGCTCACTCGCTATGGACAGGGAAGCTTTCTTT. Complete variable domain (other parts from reference TRBV18 and TRBJ1-1): NAGVMQNPRHLVRRRGQEARLRCSPMKGHSHVYWYRQLPEEGLKFMVYLQKENIIDESGMPKERFSAEFPKEGPSILRIQQVVRGDSAAYFCASSLAMDREAFFGQGTRLTVV.

This clone was detected once. The chain combines TRBV7-2 with TRBJ1-2, with 9 bases aligning to TRBD1. Trimming took 1 base from V and 7 from J; bases not matched to a gene: 7. The CDR3 sequence is 15 residues long. Germline values: CDR1 SGHTA, CDR2 FQGNSA. For the CDR3, the DNA is TGTGCCAGCAGCTTAGGGGGGGGACAGGGCGTTGGCTACACCTTC. It codes for CASSLGGGQGVGYTF.